Each of the 17 T cell receptor beta chains below was sequenced from the same sample in a study of Graves' ophthalmopathy and Graves' hyperthyroidism. From RNA, the CDR3 regions of TCR beta chains were amplified and sequenced. HTBI-primed RT-PCR formed the first round, and a multiplex PCR formed the second. TCRdb processed the multiplex PCR reads anew with MiXCR; each CDR3 protein has one entry. This sample has 45,000 to 60,000 distinct CDR3 sequences, with roughly half found just once. The sample taken for sequencing was peripheral blood. The receptor set was obtained from an adult woman with Graves' ophthalmopathy.

Details on this clonotype: This CDR3 is missing its conserved last phenylalanine or tryptophan, likely due to a read error. The DNA is left out, because the CDR3 cannot be placed on it with certainty; the CDR3 is given as TCRdb lists it. The V and J genes are TRBV20-1 and TRBJ2-2; TRBD2 was called by the table and not checked on the DNA. The CDR3 spans 19 residues, counting both ends. The germline CDR1 and CDR2 sequences are DFQATT and SNEGSKA (reference sequence). The CDR3 here is CSARTDPGIAGVASGELFL.

This CDR3 is CASSPDSPATNEQFF. In DNA form, the CDR3 reads TGTGCCAGCAGCCCTGACAGCCCCGCAACTAATGAGCAGTTCTTC. The chain couples TRBV11-2 to TRBJ2-1, with D possibly being TRBD1 (5 bases). The V gene lost 5 bases and the J gene lost 7 bases, with 18 bases spanning the gap. Looked up from germline, CDR1 is SGHAT and CDR2 is FQNNGV. The CDR3 is 15 amino acids.

At least ten counts were recorded for this clonotype. This chain connects TRBV2 to TRBJ2-1, with TRBD1 matching over 8 bases. The trim removed 4 bases at V and 5 bases at J, leaving 10 bases unmatched. CDR1 and CDR2 (germline): SNHLY, FYNNEI. The CDR3 is made up of 16 amino acids. The CDR3 spells CASSGHTGGNDNEQFF. For the CDR3, the DNA is TGTGCCAGCAGTGGCCATACAGGGGGGAACGACAATGAGCAGTTCTTC. Combining the CDR3 with reference TRBV2 and TRBJ2-1 gives the whole variable domain EPEVTQTPSHQVTQMGQEVILRCVPISNHLYFYWYRQILGQKVEFLVSFYNNEISEKSEIFDDQFSVERPDGSNFTLKIRSTKLEDSAMYFCASSGHTGGNDNEQFFGPGTRLTVL.

Regarding this clonotype: The CDR3 carries no conserved terminal phenylalanine or tryptophan, so it likely arises from a read error. The chain joins TRBV6-2 or TRBV6-3 to TRBJ1-5; a weak D match, TRBD1 (5 bases). CDR1 is MNHEY, CDR2 SVGEGT, per germline. V dropped 7 bases and J dropped 9 bases, with 19 bases sitting between them. The CDR3 spans 14 residues. The chain's CDR3 is CASTPSGDHRPQHL. Here the CDR3 DNA reads TGTGCCAGCACCCCCTCGGGGGATCACCGGCCCCAGCATTTG.

Points on this clonotype: At one boundary the junction diverges from the germline segment, which might be a read error. The chain combines TRBV7-9 with TRBJ1-2; no definite D call. Per the germline V gene, CDR1 is SEHNR and CDR2 is FQNEAQ (reference sequence). CDR3 length: 12 amino acids. The DNA of the CDR3 is TGTTCCAGCAGCAATGCTAACTATGGCTACATCTTC. Amino acid sequence: CSSSNANYGYIF.

This clonotype has ten or more counts. The V call is TRBV11-3, the J call TRBJ1-1, with D possibly matching TRBD1 (5 bases). The CDR3 spans 12 residues. Trimming left V 5 bases short and J 9 bases short, with 13 bases between. Germline V CDR1 and CDR2: SGHNT, YENEEA. The CDR3 DNA reads as TGTGCCAGCAGCCTTAGGGACGGTAAAGCTTTCTTT. Encoded protein: CASSLRDGKAFF.

Ten or more counts support this clonotype. DNA of the CDR3: TGCGCCAGCAGCCAAGATTGGTTCCCAGGCTACACCGGGGAGCTGTTTTTT. Amino acids: CASSQDWFPGYTGELFF. V and J are TRBV4-3 and TRBJ2-2, with D unresolved. The V and J ends lost 0 bases and 3 bases respectively, with 14 bases between them. The V gene's germline CDR1 is LGHNA and CDR2 YSLEER. The CDR3 covers 17 residues.

The chain recombines TRBV12-3 or TRBV12-4 with TRBJ2-2; the D is unclear. The V gene lost 6 bases and the J gene lost 6 bases, with 11 bases spanning the gap. The CDR3 is made up of 13 amino acids. The CDR3 DNA sequence: TGTGCCAGCAGGATAGGGCTGCCCGGGGAGCTGTTTTTT. Translating gives CASRIGLPGELFF.

There are many counts of this clonotype. The rearrangement joins TRBV19 to TRBJ1-1; the match to TRBD1 covers 9 bases. The length of the CDR3 is 15 residues. CDR1 is LNHDA, CDR2 SQIVND, per germline (reference sequence). Trimming took 1 base from V and 3 from J; bases not matched to a gene: 3. The CDR3 is CASSIGDREDTEAFF. CDR3 DNA sequence: TGTGCCAGTAGTATAGGGGACAGGGAGGACACTGAAGCTTTCTTT.

About this clonotype itself: The CDR3 carries no conserved terminal phenylalanine or tryptophan, so it likely arises from a read error. The limits of the CDR3 on the DNA are not certain, so only TCRdb's listed CDR3 is given. CDR3 loop: CASSLSGPNT. The chain employs TRBV7-2 and TRBJ2-5; the table's D call TRBD2 went unverified against the DNA. The CDR3 length is 10 residues, termini included. From germline, CDR1 is SGHTA and CDR2 FQGNSA.

This chain links TRBV20-1 with TRBJ2-7; 11 bases map to TRBD2. Germline lookup yields CDR1 DFQATT and CDR2 SNEGSKA (reference sequence). This CDR3 contains 14 residues. The J segment lost 3 bases and the V segment lost 8 bases, leaving 9 bases of the junction unmatched. The CDR3 nucleotides are TGCAGTTCCTCGACTAGCGGGGCTTACTACGAGCAGTACTTC. It specifies CSSSTSGAYYEQYF.

The chain carries TRBV20-1 and TRBJ1-5; 7 bases are a match to TRBD1. Germline CDR1 DFQATT, CDR2 SNEGSKA (reference sequence). Trimming at V came to 4 bases and at J to 6 bases, leaving 15 bases not matched to a gene. CDR3 length: 16 amino acids. The CDR3 is CSATDQTGRVGQPQHF. The CDR3 bases are TGCAGTGCTACCGATCAGACAGGGAGGGTTGGTCAGCCCCAGCATTTT.

This sequence joins TRBV7-2 and TRBJ2-3, with 13 bases lining up with TRBD2. Germline CDR1 reads SGHTA; CDR2 reads FQGNSA. The ends lost 2 bases at V and 9 bases at J; junction bases unmatched: 5. CDR3 length: 15 amino acids. CDR3 coding DNA: TGTGCCAGCAGCTTAACCGGGACTAGCGGGACCACGCAGTATTTT. Translation: CASSLTGTSGTTQYF.

The V and J genes are TRBV20-1 and TRBJ1-5; D is uncertain. The V end was cut by 0 bases, the J end by 9 bases, with 6 bases between. Germline V gene sequence: CDR1 DFQATT, CDR2 SNEGSKA (reference sequence). CDR3 length: 11 amino acids. As DNA, the CDR3 is TGCAGTGCTAGAGATTACGGGCCCCAGCATTTT. This gives the protein CSARDYGPQHF.

This clonotype has only a few counts. DNA of the CDR3: TGTGCCATCAGTGAGTCTGGAAACACCATATATTTT. This gives the protein CAISESGNTIYF. This sequence joins TRBV10-3 and TRBJ1-3; D gene unclear. Per the germline V gene, CDR1 is ENHRY and CDR2 is SYGVKD. This CDR3 is 12 amino acids long. Trimming removed 0 bases at V and 3 bases at J, with 0 bases between.

On this clonotype itself: The conserved phenylalanine or tryptophan normally closing the CDR3 is absent here, so this likely arose from a read error. V gene TRBV4-1 combines with J gene TRBJ2-7; D is ambiguous. Germline CDR1 and CDR2: MGHRA and YSYEKL. The CDR3 extends over 14 amino acids. The CDR3 here is CASSQGVQAYEQYY. CDR3 nucleotides: TGTGCCAGCAGCCAAGGTGTCCAGGCCTACGAGCAGTACTAC.

This chain uses TRBV7-9 with TRBJ2-6; 12 nucleotides match TRBD1. J lost 4 bases, V lost 11 bases, and 12 bases had no gene match. The germline CDR1 and CDR2 sequences are SEHNR and FQNEAQ (reference sequence). The CDR3 sequence is 17 residues long. The CDR3 sequence is CAGTGGTGGSGANVLTF. Written as DNA, the CDR3 is TGTGCCGGCACAGGAGGGACAGGGGGCTCCGGGGCCAACGTCCTGACTTTC.